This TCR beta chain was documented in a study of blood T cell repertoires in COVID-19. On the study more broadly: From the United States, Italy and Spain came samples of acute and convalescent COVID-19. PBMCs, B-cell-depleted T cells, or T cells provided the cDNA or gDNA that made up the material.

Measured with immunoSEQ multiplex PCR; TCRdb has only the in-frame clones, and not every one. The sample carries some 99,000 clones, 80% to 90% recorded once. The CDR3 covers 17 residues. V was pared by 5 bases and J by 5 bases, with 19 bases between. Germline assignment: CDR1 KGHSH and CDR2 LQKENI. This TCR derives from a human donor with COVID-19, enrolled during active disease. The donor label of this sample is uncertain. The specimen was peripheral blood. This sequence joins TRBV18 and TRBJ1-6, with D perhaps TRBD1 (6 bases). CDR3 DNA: TGTGCCAGCTCATCGGGCGTGAGGGGGTCAAATAATTCACCCCTCCACTTT. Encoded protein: CASSSGVRGSNNSPLHF.